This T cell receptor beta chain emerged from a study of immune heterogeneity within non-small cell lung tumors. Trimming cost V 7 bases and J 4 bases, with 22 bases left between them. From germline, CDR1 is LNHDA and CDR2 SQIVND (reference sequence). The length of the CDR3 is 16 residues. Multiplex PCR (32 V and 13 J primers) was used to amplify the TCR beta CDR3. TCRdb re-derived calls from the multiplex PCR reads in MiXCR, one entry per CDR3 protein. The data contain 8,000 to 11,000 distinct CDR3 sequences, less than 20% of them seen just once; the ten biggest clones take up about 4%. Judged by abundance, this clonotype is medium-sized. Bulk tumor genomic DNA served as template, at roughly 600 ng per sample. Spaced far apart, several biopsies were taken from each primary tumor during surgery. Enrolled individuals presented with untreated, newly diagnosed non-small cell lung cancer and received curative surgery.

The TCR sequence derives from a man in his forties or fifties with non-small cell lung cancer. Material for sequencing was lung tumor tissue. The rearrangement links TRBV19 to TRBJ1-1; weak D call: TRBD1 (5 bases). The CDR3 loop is CASNLRGPPVGTEAFF. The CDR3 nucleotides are TGTGCCAGTAATTTGAGGGGACCCCCGGTGGGCACTGAAGCTTTCTTT. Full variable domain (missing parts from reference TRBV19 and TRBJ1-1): DGGITQSPKYLFRKEGQNVTLSCEQNLNHDAMYWYRQDPGQGLRLIYYSQIVNDFQKGDIAEGYSVSREKKESFPLTVTSAQKNPTAFYLCASNLRGPPVGTEAFFGQGTRLTVV.